This T cell receptor beta chain is drawn from a study of OX40 agonist ivuxolimab in advanced cancers. In terms of the full investigation: Ivuxolimab was an agonistic, fully human IgG2 monoclonal antibody directed against OX40 (CD134), a costimulatory receptor. Intravenous ivuxolimab was administered to patients every 2 weeks at six dose levels: 0.01, 0.1, 0.3, 1.5, 3 and 10 mg/kg. Of the 50 to 55 patients in dose escalation, 19 had hepatocellular carcinoma, approximately 15 had melanoma, 9 had renal cell carcinoma and 9 had head and neck cancer. In the dose-escalation cohort, more than 75% of patients were male, and the mean age was approximately 64 years, with a range of 23 to 79. Prior anti-PD-1, anti-PD-L1 or anti-CTLA-4 therapy was permitted, and checkpoint inhibitors had been received by around 39% of dose-escalation patients. Partial responses occurred in three dose-escalation patients, of whom one had hepatocellular carcinoma and two had cutaneous melanoma. Peripheral TCRbeta sequencing was intended to test whether TCR sequence diversity was altered and clonal T-cell expansion was caused by ivuxolimab. The paper reports the monotherapy dose-escalation portion (N of about 52 patients) of the phase I ivuxolimab trial.

Results the study describes overall, beyond this receptor: At doses from 0.1 to 3.0 mg/kg, clonal expansion was seen in both CD4+ and CD8+ blood T cells between baseline and week 6. Which antigens the clonally expanded peripheral T cells were specific for was not determined. Low levels of normalized T-cell clonal expansion were also seen in some patients who did not respond. Partial responders in the 0.1-3.0 mg/kg groups had among the lowest normalized peripheral clonal expansion, especially among CD8+ T cells. After ivuxolimab, more expanded clones were found on average in CD8+ T cells than in CD4+ T cells.

Patients with a history of autoimmune disease or receiving systemic immunosuppression were excluded from the trial. Peripheral blood for TCR sequencing was collected from all dose cohorts at baseline, on cycle 4 day 1, and on cycle 7 day 1. Samples were obtained from an open-label, multicenter, first-in-human phase I dose-escalation trial of ivuxolimab. Adults with locally advanced or metastatic melanoma, renal cell carcinoma, hepatocellular carcinoma or head and neck squamous cell carcinoma were enrolled in the trial. Before TCR sequencing, CD4+ and CD8+ T cells were separately sorted from peripheral blood. Between the V and J ends, shortened by 10 bases and 0 bases respectively, the junction contains 6 bases. The CDR3 runs 11 residues from the cysteine to the phenylalanine. Kept here is only the CDR3 DNA, which spans 33 bases and is read in frame from base 1. CDR1 and CDR2, looked up from the germline V gene, are MDHEN and SYDVKM.

About this clone itself: Its antigen is unknown. No base qualities exist here, and no much larger clone lies one base off it.

Genomic DNA was extracted from sorted cells for sequencing of the TCRbeta CDR3 region. The immunoSEQ Assay was used to sequence the TCRbeta CDR3 regions. The table comes from immuneACCESS by way of TCRdb, which keeps in-frame sequences with V and J called. Part of the clones is missing from these tables; in studies checked, under half for an unresolved V gene and the rest for unknown reasons. The sample yields about 76,000 clones; around nine tenths were counted once. The ten largest make up less than 3% of the sample. Sequencing used CD4+ or CD8+ T cells sorted from blood, obtained in a trial of the OX40 agonist ivuxolimab. The sequence links TRBV28 to TRBJ1-2, with the D segment identity uncertain. This clonotype was obtained from an adult with an advanced solid tumor such as melanoma, head and neck, liver or kidney cancer. The nucleotide sequence is given as TGTGCCACGGGGACTAACTATGGCTACACCTTC. The translation is CATGTNYGYTF.